This T cell receptor (beta chain) is from a study of blood T cells in healthy people across ages (dated by TCRdb to the mid-2010s). Turning to the overall study: In model experiments, roughly one uniquely barcoded TCR beta cDNA molecule per two T cells was captured by template switching. Age-related changes in TCR beta repertoire diversity were measured in the study by deep sequencing normalized with unique cDNA molecular identifiers. Four age groups were formed from the donors: young (average approximately 17 years), middle-aged (around 40), aged (approximately 60) and long-lived (less than 85). For two donors (one aged 18 to 30 and one aged 80 or older), the study analyzed two additional independent replicas of 1 million unique cDNA reads from the same blood draw. Broader findings and caveats from the paper: Observed TCR beta diversity correlated strongly with the percentage of naive T cells measured by flow cytometry. Because the CMV infection status of the donors was unknown, age-related changes in expanded clonotypes may potentially have been confounded. Observed TCR beta diversity per million T cells fell roughly linearly with age, and a significant reduction was already apparent by age approximately 41. The long-lived group showed more naive CD4+ T cells, fewer expanded clones and increased TCR diversity than the aged group, suggesting age selection. Estimates of total diversity based on one million sequenced T cells were regarded as lower bounds and as underestimates. Since profiling was done on bulk unsorted PBMCs, naive and antigen-experienced compartments could not be conclusively compared.

The roughly 39 donors, aged 6 to 90 years, were systemically healthy Caucasian individuals from Russia. Each donor gave about 9.8 milliliters of peripheral blood, drawn into EDTA-treated Vacutainer tubes. Ficoll-Paque density-gradient centrifugation was used to isolate PBMCs, with at least 6.5 million per sample. Trizol reagent was used to extract total RNA from the PBMCs, yielding at least 6 micrograms per sample. The percentages of naive CD45RAhigh/CD27high T cells were determined by flow cytometry on a PBMC aliquot from every donor. In the germline V gene, CDR1 corresponds to SGDLS and CDR2 to YYNGEE. Relative to germline, V is 4 bases shorter and J is 2 bases shorter, with 14 bases between their ends. CDR3 length: 15 amino acids, cysteine to phenylalanine. Only the CDR3 DNA stays, 45 bases, in frame from base 1. As to this clonotype: The antigen it binds to is not known. Base qualities are not provided; no much larger clone lies one nucleotide away.

Receptors were amplified or captured by 5' RACE. Sequencing was carried out with an Illumina HiSeq 2500. A second 7 to 11 cycle PCR used a sample-barcoded 5' primer and a J-beta primer mix. Each TCR beta cDNA molecule received a unique molecular identifier from a template-switch 5' adaptor carrying 12 random nucleotides. At least 3 million CDR3-containing paired-end reads were obtained from each sample. First-strand cDNA synthesis was performed from all RNA using the Mint cDNA synthesis kit, with priming by a TRBC-specific oligonucleotide. All cDNA was treated with uracil-DNA glycosylase and then went through a first 18-cycle PCR with the universal primers M1SS and BC2_uni_R. The paper's processing steps were these. Normalization of each sample was performed by random selection of 1 million high-quality reads, each carrying a distinct molecular identifier. Instead of being binned into consensus sequences, reads that shared molecular identifiers were thrown out. MiTCR, run with a Q25 quality threshold and the strictest error-elimination algorithm, handled CDR3 identification, clonotype clustering and error correction. A nonparametric unseen species model using Euler transformation provided a lower-bound estimate of total TCR beta diversity. Starting from the raw public reads, TCRdb applied fastp trimming at Q25, assembled clones with MiXCR and retained in-frame beta chains. For every CDR3 protein sequence, its rows merge into one entry that carries the most common genes and DNA. The V and J calls shown here were made by TCRdb, not taken from the authors' results. The table for this sample lists 800,000 or so distinct CDR3 sequences; roughly 25% of them were counted only once. Approximately 4% of the sample is held by the ten biggest clonotypes.

These data were also reused for a study on T cells of mothers and their children. Taken from the second paper: Donors were nine systemically healthy Caucasian individuals: three mothers and their six children. cDNA synthesis consumed the entire amount of extracted RNA, loaded at 1.5 ug RNA in each 15 ul reaction. In the second PCR, the M1S primer added sample barcodes and 2-4 random nucleotides. Over 10 million TCR beta CDR3 reads came from each mother, compared with roughly 2.8 million reads from each child. Thymic selection shapes the output of TCR recombination in a similar way in related and unrelated pairs, and inherited differences have a minor effect. Normalized repertoire overlap was always found to be slightly, but never significantly, higher in related mother-child pairs than in unrelated mother-child pairs. Persistent microchimeric T cell clones were not detected, at a sensitivity of approximately 93 clones per million clonotypes. The study used deep NGS to compare TCR beta repertoires of mothers and children, seeking features distinguishing related mother-child pairs from unrelated individuals. Mothers averaged around 40 +/- 4 years of age and children averaged approximately 12 +/- 4 years. After adapter ligation with NEBNext reagents, the libraries were sequenced on Illumina HiSeq 2000 with 100+100 nt paired-end reads. Mother and child libraries were prepared a month apart and sequenced in separate runs to prevent cross-contamination. For each donor, somewhere between roughly 450,000 and 2,000,000 distinct TCR beta clonotypes were identified. Naive TCR beta clonotypes were estimated from low-frequency clonotypes matched to each donor's FACS-determined naive share, without sorting.

The source is a boy between 10 and 17 years old in good health. The receptor chain draws on TRBV9 and TRBJ2-3; the D region possibly corresponds to TRBD1 (5 bases align). The sequenced material came from blood. The bases read TGTGCCAGCAGCCCTCGACAGCAACACACAGATACGCAGTATTTT. The encoded protein is CASSPRQQHTDTQYF.